The T cell receptor (beta chain) described here comes from a study of CXCR3-negative and CXCR3-positive naive CD8 T cells. The overall study: Total TRB output reached about 135 million reads, about 1.5 +/- 0.3 million per library.

Worth noting for this clonotype: Its antigen is as yet unknown.

The CDR3 runs 15 residues. Germline V CDR1 and CDR2: SGHRS, YFSETQ. Researchers prepared the TRB cDNA libraries using 5' RACE with UMI labels. From its re-call of the 5' RACE reads, TCRdb lists each CDR3 protein once, without DNA. This sample's table has roughly 110,000 distinct CDR3 sequences. Study-wide results and limits: Naive cells positive for CXCR3 carried more hydrophobic TRB CDR3s than CXCR3-negative ones. With respect to TRBV-TRBJ usage, naive CXCR3-negative and CXCR3-positive cells were similar; memory differed.

The sequence derives from a human donor in good health. Some clones in this sample may be carry-over from other donors' samples. The genes are TRBV5-1 and TRBJ1-5; the TCRdb call, TRBD1, lacks DNA for checking. The sequencing sample was made of naive CXCR3+ CD8+ T cells from blood. Documented subset: CD45RO-CCR7+CD27+CD95- naive CD8+ T cells expressing CXCR3 (TNR3+). CDR3 protein: CASSMLPGGDQPQHF.